These 22 T cell receptor beta chains were all obtained from the same sample, sequenced in a study of regulatory T cells in long-lasting Graves disease (dated by TCRdb to 2020 to 2023). Library preparation employed multiplex PCR. The sequencing machine was an Illumina HiSeq 4000. To build TCR beta libraries, CDR3 regions were amplified by Arm-PCR using iRepertoire HTBI primers. TCRdb took the public reads, trimmed them with fastp at Q25, ran MiXCR for clone calling and kept in-frame beta chains. CDR3 protein sequences are deduplicated, and each keeps its most common genes and DNA. The sample profile shows approximately 210,000 distinct CDR3 sequences; around 16% of them were found once. The biggest ten clones account for approximately 20% of the sample. According to the study, the label for this sample's time point signals: newly diagnosed GD, antithyroid drugs for less than 3 months. RNA was extracted from PBMCs in TRIzol for both TCR sequencing and RNA sequencing.

The material was peripheral blood mononuclear cells (PBMCs), obtained at new diagnosis, from a patient treated with antithyroid drugs. The receptors derive from a female donor with Graves disease.

This clonotype was seen ten or more times. The genes are TRBV28 and TRBJ2-1; no definite D call. In germline, CDR1 is MDHEN, CDR2 SYDVKM. Trimming took 4 bases from V and 3 from J, leaving 16 bases between them. The CDR3 consists of 16 residues. The CDR3 is CASSYSAIQSYNEQFF. The CDR3 DNA is TGTGCCAGCAGTTATTCGGCGATACAAAGCTACAATGAGCAGTTCTTC.

There are many counts of this clonotype. V and J are TRBV6-2 or TRBV6-3 and TRBJ1-1, with D tentatively TRBD1 (5 bases). V lost 8 bases to trimming and J lost 5 bases, with 27 bases between them. Germline lookup yields CDR1 MNHEY and CDR2 SVGEGT. The CDR3 loop spans 17 amino acids. The CDR3 loop is CASLDSGEVSGGTEAFF. CDR3 nucleotides: TGTGCCAGCCTTGACTCCGGAGAGGTTTCGGGGGGAACTGAAGCTTTCTTT.

This clonotype was picked up many times. V gene TRBV15 combines with J gene TRBJ1-1; D may be TRBD1 (5 bases). This CDR3 region has 13 residues. V shed 11 bases and J shed 2 bases, with 15 bases lying between them. Per germline, CDR1 LNHNV and CDR2 YYDKDF (reference sequence). The CDR3 protein is CASQTDLNTEAFF. The CDR3 DNA is TGTGCCTCACAGACAGATTTAAACACTGAAGCTTTCTTT.

As regards this clonotype: A far larger clone lies a single base away; this is likely a read error. This chain joins TRBV11-2 and TRBJ2-3; TRBD2 aligns across 11 bases. J gave up 5 bases and V 6 bases, and 16 bases lay outside the gene matches. The CDR3 totals 18 residues. Germline lookup yields CDR1 SGHAT and CDR2 FQNNGV. This CDR3 is CASSSLLGLAVGGDTQYF. The CDR3 region has the DNA TGTGCCAGCAGTAGCTTATTGGGACTAGCGGTGGGTGGAGATACGCAGTATTTT.

The V call is TRBV6-2 or TRBV6-3, the J call TRBJ2-2, with D unclear. Trimming stripped 5 bases from V and 6 bases from J, with 16 bases between. This CDR3 has 15 residues. CDR1 and CDR2 (germline): MNHEY, SVGEGT. The CDR3 region has the DNA TGTGCCAGCAGTGAAGCGTGGGGTTTGGCCGGGGAGCTGTTTTTT. Residues: CASSEAWGLAGELFF.

This clonotype was observed at least ten times. The V and J genes are TRBV7-8 and TRBJ2-7; no clear D gene. V was cut by 6 bases and J by 3 bases, with 9 bases left in between. The CDR3 has 12 residues. Germline CDR1 is SGHVS and CDR2 is FQNEAQ. The CDR3 spells CASRRTNYEQYF. CDR3 DNA: TGTGCCAGCAGACGGACGAACTACGAGCAGTACTTC.

This clonotype was counted many times. The J gene is TRBJ2-3, the V gene TRBV20-1; 8 nucleotides align to TRBD2. Germline values: CDR1 DFQATT, CDR2 SNEGSKA (reference sequence). The CDR3 is 15 residues long. The V segment lost 1 base and the J segment 6 bases; nucleotides outside the gene matches: 9. CDR3 coding DNA: TGCAGTGCTAGAGCCCCGGGACTAGGTCAGGATACGCAGTATTTT. This encodes CSARAPGLGQDTQYF.

Ten or more counts support this clonotype. The rearrangement uses TRBV12-3 or TRBV12-4 and TRBJ1-2; D is undetermined. V was shortened by 1 base and J by 8 bases, with 14 bases between the two germline ends. The CDR3 is 14 residues long. CDR3 loop: CASSLEFGLRGYTF. The CDR3 DNA follows: TGTGCCAGCAGTTTAGAGTTCGGGTTGAGAGGCTACACCTTC.

This clonotype was seen many times. The chain couples TRBV2 to TRBJ2-7; D possibly uses TRBD1 or TRBD2 (6 bases each). The V end was cut by 3 bases, the J end by 0 bases, with 21 bases between. Germline CDR1 SNHLY, CDR2 FYNNEI. This CDR3 is 18 amino acids long. CDR3 sequence reads: CASSDSRTNGQSSYEQYF. The CDR3 DNA is TGTGCCAGCAGTGACTCCCGGACTAACGGACAGAGCTCCTACGAGCAGTACTTC.

This clonotype was detected many times. The chain employs TRBV28 and TRBJ2-2, with D perhaps assigned TRBD1 or TRBD2 (6 bases each). CDR3 length: 19 residues. Trimming took 3 bases from V and 2 from J, leaving 22 bases between them. Germline CDR1 and CDR2: MDHEN and SYDVKM. CDR3 sequence (DNA): TGTGCCAGCAGTTTTGTGCCACCCGCGGGACACTTCAACACCGGGGAGCTGTTTTTT. Translation: CASSFVPPAGHFNTGELFF.

This clonotype was detected many times. The rearrangement joins TRBV20-1 to TRBJ2-3, with TRBD2 identical over 10 bases. Per germline, CDR1 DFQATT and CDR2 SNEGSKA (reference sequence). V was pared by 4 bases and J by 4 bases, with 14 bases of the junction left unmatched. CDR3 length equals 17 residues. The CDR3 nucleotides read TGCAGTGCTACAGGGGGTAGGCTAGCGGGAGCGGCAGATACGCAGTATTTT. Amino acid sequence: CSATGGRLAGAADTQYF.

V usage is TRBV6-2 or TRBV6-3 and J usage is TRBJ2-3; 7 bases match TRBD2. Germline V CDR1 and CDR2: MNHEY, SVGEGT. The CDR3 length is 17 residues. Trimming took 5 bases from V and 2 from J; bases not matched to a gene: 13. CDR3 sequence (DNA): TGTGCCAGCAGTGATATATGGTCACTAGCGAACACAGATACGCAGTATTTT. Amino acids: CASSDIWSLANTDTQYF.

The chain uses TRBV6-9 and TRBJ1-5, with no clear D. This CDR3 has 16 residues. Trimming left V 6 bases short and J 0 bases short, with 15 bases between. CDR1 MNHGY and CDR2 SVAAGI come from the germline V gene. CDR3 residues: CASRHSMRISNQPQHF. Written as DNA, the CDR3 is TGTGCCAGCAGGCATTCGATGAGGATTAGCAATCAGCCCCAGCATTTT.

This clonotype was found many times. This chain uses TRBV28 with TRBJ1-2, with 8 bases matching TRBD1. The CDR3 has 15 residues. The V and J ends lost 4 bases and 3 bases, in that order; junction bases with no gene match: 7. Germline V lookup: CDR1 MDHEN, CDR2 SYDVKM. For the CDR3, the DNA is TGTGCCAGCAGTTCCGGGACAGGTACTCACTATGGCTACACCTTC. Residues: CASSSGTGTHYGYTF.

This clonotype was observed many times. The rearrangement uses TRBV24-1 and TRBJ2-7, with 7 bases lining up with TRBD1. CDR1 and CDR2 (germline): KGHDR, SFDVKD. V lost 4 bases to trimming and J lost 2 bases; unmatched junction nucleotides: 7. The CDR3 runs 15 residues. The CDR3 DNA reads as TGTGCCACCAGTGACGCCGGGACAGCTCCCTACGAGCAGTACTTC. It yields the protein CATSDAGTAPYEQYF.

Ten or more counts support this clonotype. The chain links TRBV18 to TRBJ2-3, with 8 nucleotides matching TRBD2. Germline CDR1 KGHSH, CDR2 LQKENI. The CDR3 is 14 residues long. V trimming: 7 bases; J trimming: 2 bases; junction bases outside the gene matches: 5. Written as DNA, the CDR3 is TGTGCCAGCTTAAGCGGGAGACACACAGATACGCAGTATTTT. Encoded protein: CASLSGRHTDTQYF.

The chain employs TRBV6-5 and TRBJ2-3, with 11 bases matching TRBD2. This CDR3 is 16 amino acids long. CDR1 is MNHEY, CDR2 SVGAGI, per germline. Unmatched junction bases numbered 6, after V lost 3 bases and J lost 4 bases. The CDR3 spells CASSYTSGRRSDTQYF. CDR3 nucleotide sequence: TGTGCCAGCAGTTATACTAGCGGGAGAAGGTCAGATACGCAGTATTTT.

In its sample, this clonotype was seen a few times. The chain recombines TRBV7-2 with TRBJ1-1; 8 bases agree with TRBD1. Germline V CDR1 and CDR2: SGHTA, FQGNSA. J lost 4 bases, V lost 1 base, and 8 bases had no gene match. The CDR3 has 16 amino acids. The CDR3 loop is CASSLGRRQGITEAFF. The CDR3, as DNA: TGTGCCAGCAGCTTAGGACGGAGACAGGGGATCACTGAAGCTTTCTTT. The entire variable domain, with the rest obtained from reference TRBV7-2 and TRBJ1-1, is as follows: GAGVSQSPSNKVTEKGKDVELRCDPISGHTALYWYRQSLGQGLEFLIYFQGNSAPDKSGLPSDRFSAERTGGSVSTLTIQRTQQEDSAVYLCASSLGRRQGITEAFFGQGTRLTVV.

There are many counts of this clonotype. The rearrangement uses TRBV2 and TRBJ1-1; D gene unclear. With 7 bases removed from V and 10 bases from J, the gap between germline ends came to 13 bases. CDR3 length: 11 amino acids. CDR1 is SNHLY, CDR2 FYNNEI, per germline. CDR3 in amino acids: CASTVIVGAFF. The CDR3 DNA sequence: TGTGCCAGCACGGTAATCGTGGGAGCTTTCTTT.

This clonotype was detected only a few times. No conserved phenylalanine or tryptophan ends this CDR3, so it is likely a read error. The rearrangement uses TRBV20-1 and TRBJ2-3; the match to TRBD2 covers 10 bases. Trimming at V came to 5 bases and at J to 4 bases, leaving 9 bases not matched to a gene. There are 15 residues in the CDR3. Germline lookup yields CDR1 DFQATT and CDR2 SNEGSKA (reference sequence). The DNA of the CDR3 is TGCAGTGCTTTTGAGACTAGCGGGTTAGCAGATACGCAGTATCTT. Translating it yields CSAFETSGLADTQYL.

At least ten counts were recorded for this clonotype. The chain combines TRBV18 with TRBJ2-6; 11 bases are a match to TRBD1. Losses at the gene ends were 2 bases for V and 2 bases for J; bases not matched to a gene: 11. Looked up from germline, CDR1 is KGHSH and CDR2 is LQKENI. The CDR3 has 20 amino acids. CDR3 sequence (DNA): TGTGCCAGCTCACCAAGGCGTCCGGGACAGGGGGGCACTGGGGCCAACGTCCTGACTTTC. This gives the protein CASSPRRPGQGGTGANVLTF.

The rearrangement joins TRBV6-2 or TRBV6-3 to TRBJ1-2; 7 nucleotides align to TRBD1. Trimming at V came to 5 bases and at J to 4 bases, leaving 13 bases not matched to a gene. The germline CDR1 and CDR2 sequences are MNHEY and SVGEGT. The CDR3 has 16 amino acids. The CDR3 DNA sequence: TGTGCCAGCAGTGACGGGTTCGGGCAGGGGGTCTATGGCTACACCTTC. This translates into CASSDGFGQGVYGYTF.